A selection of T cell receptor beta chains follows, all from one sample in a study of control samples from healthy donors and cancer patients. TCRdb keeps only in-frame clones here, not all; method: immunoSEQ multiplex PCR. This sample has 30,000 or so clones, with roughly 94% found just once. The sequenced sample was blood. The receptors originated from a man between 60 and 75 years old in good health. The CDR3 runs from the conserved cysteine through the conserved F or W. D genes are given only for firm matches. The listing skips clone size in some rows; elsewhere it reads once, few, many or a size class.

V: TRBV14
J: TRBJ1-3
D: -
size: -
DNA: TGTGCCAGCAGCCACGGGAACTCTGGAAACACCATATATTTT
CDR3: CASSHGNSGNTIYF

V: TRBV3-1/TRBV3-2
J: TRBJ2-1
D: -
size: -
DNA: TGTGTCAGCAGCCAAGATCGAGGGCTAGCCGGTTACAATGAGCAGTTCTTC
CDR3: CVSSQDRGLAGYNEQFF

V: TRBV3-1/TRBV3-2
J: TRBJ1-6
D: -
size: medium-sized
DNA: TGTGCCAGCAGAGGCGTTGATAATTCACCCCTCCACTTT
CDR3: CASRGVDNSPLHF

V: TRBV4-1
J: TRBJ1-2
D: -
size: -
DNA: TGCGCCAGCAGCCGCGGTTATGAATATGGCTACACCTTC
CDR3: CASSRGYEYGYTF

V: TRBV2
J: TRBJ1-1
D: -
size: -
DNA: TGTGCCAGCACAGTGGAGAAGAGGACTGAAGCTTTCTTT
CDR3: CASTVEKRTEAFF

V: TRBV9
J: TRBJ2-1
D: -
size: -
DNA: TGTGCCAGCAGCGTAGTAGTGGGGGGGCTAAATGAGCAGTTCTTC
CDR3: CASSVVVGGLNEQFF

V: TRBV10-3
J: TRBJ1-2
D: -
size: -
DNA: TGTGCCATCAGCCGGGACTATGGCTACACCTTC
CDR3: CAISRDYGYTF

V: TRBV11-2
J: TRBJ1-5
D: -
size: -
DNA: TGTGCCAGCAGCTTTCTTAGCAATCAGCCCCAGCATTTT
CDR3: CASSFLSNQPQHF

V: TRBV6-6
J: TRBJ1-1
D: TRBD1
size: -
DNA: TGTGCCTGCGGACAGGGAGGAACCACTGAAGCTTTCTTT
CDR3: CACGQGGTTEAFF

V: TRBV7-8
J: TRBJ2-1
D: -
size: -
DNA: TGTGCCAGCAGCTTAGGGGGGCGAAGCGGGGTTCTGTTCTTC
CDR3: CASSLGGRSGVLFF

V: TRBV7-2
J: TRBJ1-5
D: -
size: -
DNA: TGTGCCAGCAGTCCCCGACAGGCTAATCAGCCCCAGCATTTT
CDR3: CASSPRQANQPQHF

V: TRBV19
J: TRBJ1-6
D: -
size: -
DNA: TGTGCCAGTAGTTTTGTTGGACATCTTAAACCCCTCCACTTT
CDR3: CASSFVGHLKPLHF

V: TRBV18
J: TRBJ1-1
D: -
size: once
DNA: TGTGCCAGCTCACGGGACAACGAAATCTTAGCTTTCTTT
CDR3: CASSRDNEILAFF

V: TRBV5-4
J: TRBJ2-3
D: TRBD2
size: once
DNA: TGTGCCAGCCCGGGACTAGGAACAGATACGCAGTATTTT
CDR3: CASPGLGTDTQYF

V: TRBV7-8
J: TRBJ2-3
D: TRBD1
size: -
DNA: TGTGCCAGCAGCCAGGTGGGCAGGGGGCGCACAGATACGCAGTATTTT
CDR3: CASSQVGRGRTDTQYF

V: TRBV27
J: TRBJ1-1
D: -
size: -
DNA: TGTGCCAGCAGTCCTTTGGGGACGGTGAACACTGAAGCTTTCTTT
CDR3: CASSPLGTVNTEAFF

V: TRBV6-1
J: TRBJ1-5
D: -
size: -
DNA: TGTGCCAGCAGTGAATGGAATACCAATCAGCCCCAGCATTTT
CDR3: CASSEWNTNQPQHF

V: TRBV4-3
J: TRBJ2-5
D: -
size: -
DNA: TGCGCCAGCAGCCAAGATTTAGGCTTTGTGGAGACCCAGTACTTC
CDR3: CASSQDLGFVETQYF

V: TRBV15
J: TRBJ2-3
D: TRBD1
size: -
DNA: TGTGCCACCAGCAGACCCTCGGGACAGGGGGGCACAGATACGCAGTATTTT
CDR3: CATSRPSGQGGTDTQYF

V: TRBV6-1
J: TRBJ2-6
D: -
size: -
DNA: TGTGCCAGCAGTGGGGGACTACTGACAGGGCCCGAGGGCGTCCTGACTTTC
CDR3: CASSGGLLTGPEGVLTF

V: TRBV5-1
J: TRBJ2-7
D: -
size: -
DNA: TGCGCCAGCAGCTTTGAGCCCAGTCCCTACGAGCAGTACTTC
CDR3: CASSFEPSPYEQYF

V: TRBV2
J: TRBJ1-2
D: -
size: -
DNA: TGTGCCAGCAGTTTATCGGGGCAACTCTATGGCTACACCTTC
CDR3: CASSLSGQLYGYTF

V: TRBV28
J: TRBJ1-3
D: -
size: once
DNA: TGTGCCAGCAGTCCGGCGGGGTTCTCTGGAAACACCATATATTTT
CDR3: CASSPAGFSGNTIYF

V: TRBV18
J: TRBJ2-1
D: TRBD2
size: -
DNA: TGTGCCAGCTCACCCGACGGGGGGGCCGGGAATGAGCAGTTCTTC
CDR3: CASSPDGGAGNEQFF

V: TRBV10-1
J: TRBJ1-1
D: -
size: -
DNA: TGCGCCAGCCGCGGGGGCAACACTGAAGCTTTCTTT
CDR3: CASRGGNTEAFF

V: TRBV9
J: TRBJ2-2
D: TRBD2
size: -
DNA: TGTGCCAGCAGCGTAGGACTAGCGGACACGAACACCGGGGAGCTGTTTTTT
CDR3: CASSVGLADTNTGELFF

V: TRBV7-2
J: TRBJ2-1
D: TRBD2
size: -
DNA: TGTGCCAGCAGCCTTAGCGGGGGCTACTACAATGAGCAGTTCTTC
CDR3: CASSLSGGYYNEQFF

V: TRBV4-3
J: TRBJ1-6
D: -
size: medium-sized
DNA: TGCGCCAGCAGCCAAGACTCGGGTACTGGCTCACCCCTCCACTTT
CDR3: CASSQDSGTGSPLHF

V: TRBV24-1
J: TRBJ1-1
D: -
size: -
DNA: TGTGCCACCAGTGAGTCAGGGTCTATGAACACTGAAGCTTTCTTT
CDR3: CATSESGSMNTEAFF